This T cell receptor beta chain stems from a study of beta chain features in type 1 diabetes. Of the isolated RNA, all was reverse transcribed, and so the sequenced material was expressed TCRB transcripts. Clones were sequenced by immunoSEQ multiplex PCR, and TCRdb holds only the in-frame ones, with some missing. The sample has under 300,000 clones, around 13% seen once; the top ten hold approximately 0.02%. This clone has more than one count but fewer than ten. What it binds is unknown. Whole-study findings and limits: There was a moderate but significant shortening of TCRB CDR3s in all four CD4+ subsets of Type 1 diabetes patients. The study left unresolved whether HLA type influences TCRB rearrangement.

Purity exceeded 98% in all sorted populations. In germline, CDR1 is ENHRY, CDR2 SYGVKD. V lost 8 bases, J lost 0 bases, and 9 bases stayed unmatched. The CDR3 runs 17 residues. The chain has TRBV10-3 and TRBJ2-1, with 11 bases lining up with TRBD2. Sequenced material: naive CD4+ T cells from blood. The receptor was isolated from a man between 25 and 39 years old with type 1 diabetes. The CDR3 spells CAISASGRPSSYNEQFF. For the CDR3, the DNA is TGTGCCATCTCCGCTAGCGGGAGGCCAAGCTCCTACAATGAGCAGTTCTTC.